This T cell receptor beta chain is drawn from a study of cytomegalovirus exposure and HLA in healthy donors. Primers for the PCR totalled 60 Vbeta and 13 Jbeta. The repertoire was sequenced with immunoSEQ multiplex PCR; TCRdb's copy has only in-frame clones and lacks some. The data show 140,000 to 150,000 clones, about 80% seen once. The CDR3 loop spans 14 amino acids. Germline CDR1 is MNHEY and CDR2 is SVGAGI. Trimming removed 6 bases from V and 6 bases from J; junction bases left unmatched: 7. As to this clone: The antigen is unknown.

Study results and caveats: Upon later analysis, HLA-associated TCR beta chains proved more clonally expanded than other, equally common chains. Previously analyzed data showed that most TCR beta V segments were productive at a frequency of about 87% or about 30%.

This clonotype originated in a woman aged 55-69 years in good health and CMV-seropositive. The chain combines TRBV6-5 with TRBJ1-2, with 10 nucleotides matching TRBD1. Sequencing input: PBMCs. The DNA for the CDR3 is TGTGCCAGCAGGTTTCTTGGGACAGGGGATGGCTACACCTTC. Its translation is CASRFLGTGDGYTF.